This TCR beta chain comes out of a study of blood T cell repertoires in COVID-19 (dated by TCRdb to 2020 to 2021). Regarding the study in general: Samples from collaborators originated in the United States, Italy and Spain and spanned both the acute and convalescent phases of COVID-19. A freely available public database, intended as a resource for researchers studying the immune response to SARS-CoV-2, is where the repertoires were released. Subjects who had been exposed to COVID-19, were actively infected with it, or had recovered from it provided the deeply sampled blood TCRbeta repertoires that made up the dataset. The prospective study material was composed of cDNA or gDNA derived from T cells, B-cell-depleted T cells, or PBMCs. Nearly every sample came with metadata listing a de-identified subject ID, COVID-19 status, age in years and sex. Samples came from the ongoing ImmuneRACE study (first 160 participants) plus 1,254 subjects from 6 global collaborators. Where available, HLA class I and class II types were taken from metadata supplied by the sample provider and were not determined by assay-based typing.

For this clone: Its specific antigen is unknown. Base qualities are missing; no much larger clone stands one base away.

At one collaborating source in Seattle, patients were enrolled during active infection and were followed longitudinally through the course of disease. The collaborating institutions used their own protocols to collect whole blood in K2EDTA tubes. For TCRbeta analysis, collaborator samples were shipped as frozen whole blood, as isolated PBMCs, or as DNA extracted from either sample type. TCRbeta CDR3 regions were amplified from genomic DNA using the immunoSEQ Assay, a bias-controlled multiplex PCR. For the original study's pipeline: Within the assay, amplification of reference gene primers was used to estimate how many nucleated cells each sample contained. To quantify the absolute abundance of each unique TCRbeta CDR3 rearrangement, sequence reads were collapsed and filtered. For each sample, productive Simpson clonality was calculated as the square root of Simpson's diversity index across productive rearrangements. Not all clones reach the TCRdb copy of this immuneACCESS table, which keeps in-frame sequences only. Checked studies attribute under half of the gap to unresolved V genes and leave the rest unexplained. V and J calls and clone size are those listed in that table; D and trimming were worked out from the DNA. Recorded for this sample are hundreds of thousands of clones; about nine tenths of them occurred a single time. Of the sample, around 6% falls within the top ten clones.

Results and caveats for the whole study, not just this receptor: How much clinical and demographic metadata was included differed by source and by participant, and the metadata was provided uncurated.

Sequences were obtained from peripheral blood. The receptor was derived from a woman between 45 and 60 years old with COVID-19, enrolled during active disease.

CDR3 loop: CASITGEFSTYNEQFF. The DNA is TGCGCCAGCATCACGGGGGAGTTTTCCACCTACAATGAGCAGTTCTTC. The chain is made from TRBV10-1 and TRBJ2-1; a tentative D call is TRBD2 (6 bases match). V drops 7 bases and J drops 2 bases, leaving 18 bases in between. The germline V gene (reference sequence) yields WNHNN for CDR1 and SYGVQD for CDR2. The CDR3 has 16 amino acids, counting the end cysteine and phenylalanine. Only CDR3 DNA remains: 48 bases, in frame from the first base.